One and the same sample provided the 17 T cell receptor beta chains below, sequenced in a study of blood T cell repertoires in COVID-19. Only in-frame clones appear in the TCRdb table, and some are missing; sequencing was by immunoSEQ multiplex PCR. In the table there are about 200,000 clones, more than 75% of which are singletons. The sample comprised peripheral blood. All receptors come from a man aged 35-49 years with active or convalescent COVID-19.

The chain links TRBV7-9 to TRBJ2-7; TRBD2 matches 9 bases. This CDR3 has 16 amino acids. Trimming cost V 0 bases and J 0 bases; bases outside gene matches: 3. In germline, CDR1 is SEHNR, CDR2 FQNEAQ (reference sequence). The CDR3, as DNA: TGTGCCAGCAGCTTAGCTAGCGGGAGTTACTCCTACGAGCAGTACTTC. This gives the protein CASSLASGSYSYEQYF.

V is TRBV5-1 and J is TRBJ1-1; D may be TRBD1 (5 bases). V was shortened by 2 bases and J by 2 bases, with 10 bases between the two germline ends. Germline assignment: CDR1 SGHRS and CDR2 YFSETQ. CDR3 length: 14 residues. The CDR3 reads CASSFIDSNTEAFF. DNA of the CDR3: TGCGCCAGCAGCTTTATTGACAGTAACACTGAAGCTTTCTTT.

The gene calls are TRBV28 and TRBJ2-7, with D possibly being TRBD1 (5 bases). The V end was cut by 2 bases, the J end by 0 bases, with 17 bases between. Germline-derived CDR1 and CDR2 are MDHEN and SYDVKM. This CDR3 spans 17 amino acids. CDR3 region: CASSLVVRGPSSYEQYF. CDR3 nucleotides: TGTGCCAGCAGTTTAGTGGTTAGGGGCCCCAGCTCCTACGAGCAGTACTTC.

The CDR3, as DNA: TGTGCCATCAGTGAGCTAGCAGGGGATGAGCAGTACTTC. It translates to CAISELAGDEQYF. The rearrangement links TRBV10-3 to TRBJ2-7; possibly TRBD1 for D (6 bases). The V gene lost 2 bases and the J gene lost 7 bases, with 12 bases spanning the gap. Germline loops: CDR1 ENHRY, CDR2 SYGVKD. This CDR3 comprises 13 residues.

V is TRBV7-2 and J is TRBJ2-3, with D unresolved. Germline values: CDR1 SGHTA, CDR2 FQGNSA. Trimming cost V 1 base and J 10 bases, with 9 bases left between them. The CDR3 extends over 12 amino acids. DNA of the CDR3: TGTGCCAGCAGCTTAGATTCGTATTCGCAGTATTTT. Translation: CASSLDSYSQYF.

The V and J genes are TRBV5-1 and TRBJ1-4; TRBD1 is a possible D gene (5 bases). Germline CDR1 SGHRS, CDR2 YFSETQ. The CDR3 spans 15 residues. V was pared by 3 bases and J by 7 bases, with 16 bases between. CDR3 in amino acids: CASSSNAGTREKLFF. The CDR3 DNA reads TGCGCCAGCAGCTCCAATGCGGGGACGCGTGAAAAACTGTTTTTT.

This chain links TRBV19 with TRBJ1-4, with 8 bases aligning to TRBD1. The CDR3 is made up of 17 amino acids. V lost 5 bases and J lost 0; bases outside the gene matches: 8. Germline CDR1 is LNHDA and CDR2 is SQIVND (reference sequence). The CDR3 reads CASSQGQERTTNEKLFF. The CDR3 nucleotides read TGTGCCAGTAGTCAGGGACAGGAAAGGACAACTAATGAAAAACTGTTTTTT.

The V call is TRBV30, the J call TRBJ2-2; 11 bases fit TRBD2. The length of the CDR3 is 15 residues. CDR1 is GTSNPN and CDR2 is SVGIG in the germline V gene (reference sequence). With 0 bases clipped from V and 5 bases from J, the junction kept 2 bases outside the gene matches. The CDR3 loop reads CAWSVLAGDTGELFF. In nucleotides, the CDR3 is TGTGCCTGGAGTGTACTAGCGGGAGATACCGGGGAGCTGTTTTTT.

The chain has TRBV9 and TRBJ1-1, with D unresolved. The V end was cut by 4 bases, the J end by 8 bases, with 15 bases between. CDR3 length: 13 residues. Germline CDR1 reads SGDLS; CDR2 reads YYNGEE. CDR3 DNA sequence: TGTGCCAGCAGCTCGCGGGCGGGTTACGAAGCTTTCTTT. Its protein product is CASSSRAGYEAFF.

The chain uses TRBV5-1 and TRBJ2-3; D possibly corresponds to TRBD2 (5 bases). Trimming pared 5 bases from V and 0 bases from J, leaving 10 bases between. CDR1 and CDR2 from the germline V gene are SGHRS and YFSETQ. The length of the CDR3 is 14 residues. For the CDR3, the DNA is TGCGCCAGCAGTATAGCGTATAGCACAGATACGCAGTATTTT. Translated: CASSIAYSTDTQYF.

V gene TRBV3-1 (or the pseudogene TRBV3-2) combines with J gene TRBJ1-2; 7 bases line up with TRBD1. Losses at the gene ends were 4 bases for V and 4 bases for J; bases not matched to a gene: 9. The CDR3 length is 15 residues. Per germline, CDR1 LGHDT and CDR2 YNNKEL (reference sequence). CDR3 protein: CASSRPGQPTYGYTF. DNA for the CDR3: TGTGCCAGCAGCCGACCGGGACAGCCGACCTATGGCTACACCTTC.

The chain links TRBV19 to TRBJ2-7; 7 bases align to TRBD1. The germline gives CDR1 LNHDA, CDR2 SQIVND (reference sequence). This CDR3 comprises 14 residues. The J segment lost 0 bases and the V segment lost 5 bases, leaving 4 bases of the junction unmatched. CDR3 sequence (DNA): TGTGCCAGTAGTCCCCGGGACAGCTCCTACGAGCAGTACTTC. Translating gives CASSPRDSSYEQYF.

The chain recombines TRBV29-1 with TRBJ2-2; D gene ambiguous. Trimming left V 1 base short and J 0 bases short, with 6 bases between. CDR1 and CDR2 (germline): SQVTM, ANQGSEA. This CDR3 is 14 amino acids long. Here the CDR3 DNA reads TGCAGCGTTGAAGGGGCCGCGAACACCGGGGAGCTGTTTTTT. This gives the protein CSVEGAANTGELFF.

CDR3 region: CASSRPGQGAGEQYF. For the CDR3, the DNA is TGTGCCAGCAGCCGGCCGGGACAGGGGGCCGGCGAGCAGTACTTC. The gene calls are TRBV5-4 and TRBJ2-7; 12 bases map to TRBD1. Germline assignment: CDR1 SGHNT and CDR2 YYREEE (reference sequence). The CDR3 loop spans 15 amino acids. Trimming took 4 bases from V and 6 from J; bases not matched to a gene: 8.

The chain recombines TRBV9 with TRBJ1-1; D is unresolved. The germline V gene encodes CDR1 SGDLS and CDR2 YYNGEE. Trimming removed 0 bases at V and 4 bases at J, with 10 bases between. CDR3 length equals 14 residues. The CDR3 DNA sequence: TGTGCCAGCAGCGTAGCTACGGGGAGCACTGAAGCTTTCTTT. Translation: CASSVATGSTEAFF.

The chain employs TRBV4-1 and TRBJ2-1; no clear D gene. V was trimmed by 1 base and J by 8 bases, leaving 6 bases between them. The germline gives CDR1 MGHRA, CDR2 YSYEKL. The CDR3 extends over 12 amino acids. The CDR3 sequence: CASSQVVHEQFF. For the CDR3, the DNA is TGCGCCAGCAGCCAAGTCGTTCATGAGCAGTTCTTC.

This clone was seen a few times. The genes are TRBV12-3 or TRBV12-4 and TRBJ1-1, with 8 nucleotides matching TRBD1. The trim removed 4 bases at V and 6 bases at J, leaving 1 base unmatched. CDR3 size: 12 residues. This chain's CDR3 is CASSSTGAEAFF. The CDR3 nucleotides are TGTGCCAGCAGTTCGACAGGGGCTGAAGCTTTCTTT.